A single sample gave rise to the 22 T cell receptor beta chains below, sequenced in a study of breast tumors, draining lymph nodes, adjacent tissues. TCRdb re-derived calls from the multiplex PCR reads in MiXCR, one entry per CDR3 protein. The repertoire includes under 110,000 distinct CDR3 sequences, more than 25% of them detected once, and 4.5% to 7% sits in the top ten. The lymph nodes were axillary draining lymph nodes from breast cancer patients. Sequencing was carried out using axillary lymph node tissue. Receptors were obtained from a female donor with breast cancer. Some clones in this sample may be carry-over from other donors' samples.

V and J are TRBV7-8 and TRBJ2-1, with 14 bases that match TRBD2. The CDR3 consists of 17 residues. V shed 5 bases, J shed 3 bases, and the junction held 6 bases outside the gene matches. Germline V gene sequence: CDR1 SGHVS, CDR2 FQNEAQ. Here the CDR3 reads CASSPPGTSGGYNEQFF. For the CDR3, the DNA is TGTGCCAGCAGCCCACCTGGGACTAGCGGGGGCTACAATGAGCAGTTCTTC.

With regard to this clonotype: Since no conserved phenylalanine or tryptophan closes the CDR3, a read error is the likely cause. The chain combines TRBV9 with TRBJ1-1; a weak D match, TRBD1 (5 bases). From germline, CDR1 is SGDLS and CDR2 YYNGEE. V was trimmed by 4 bases and J by 11 bases, leaving 18 bases between them. CDR3 length equals 13 residues. The CDR3 DNA reads TGTGCCAGCAGCCCCAGCGGGGACCTGGGGGCTTTCTAT. It translates to CASSPSGDLGAFY.

About this clonotype itself: This clone may be a read error of a much larger clone one base away. The chain recombines TRBV7-3 with TRBJ1-1; no firm D call. V lost 1 base, J lost 4 bases, and 7 bases lay in between. The CDR3 extends over 13 amino acids. CDR1 is SGHTA, CDR2 FQGTGA, per germline. CDR3 nucleotide sequence: TGTGCCAGCAGCTTAATGCAGAGCACTGAAGCTTTCTTT. It translates to CASSLMQSTEAFF. Supplemented by reference TRBV7-3 and TRBJ1-1, the full variable domain reads GAGVSQTPSNKVTEKGKYVELRCDPISGHTALYWYRQSLGQGPEFLIYFQGTGAADDSGLPNDRFFAVRPEGSVSTLKIQRTERGDSAVYLCASSLMQSTEAFFGQGTRLTVV.

The sample holds many counts of this clonotype. This chain connects TRBV2 to TRBJ2-7; D not certain. V was cut by 7 bases and J by 4 bases, with 11 bases left in between. Germline V gives CDR1 SNHLY, CDR2 FYNNEI. CDR3 length: 12 amino acids. The CDR3: CASNPNSYEQYF. The CDR3 DNA sequence: TGTGCCAGCAATCCCAACTCGTACGAGCAGTACTTC.

This clonotype was seen at least ten times. The rearrangement uses TRBV7-9 and TRBJ1-4; no clear D gene. The V end was cut by 5 bases, the J end by 4 bases, with 8 bases between. This CDR3 has 13 residues. Germline CDR1 SEHNR, CDR2 FQNEAQ (reference sequence). CDR3 region: CASSPSSNEKLFF. For the CDR3, the DNA is TGTGCCAGCAGCCCCAGTAGTAATGAAAAACTGTTTTTT. Looking up the rest from reference TRBV7-9 and TRBJ1-4 gives the full variable domain: DTGVSQNPRHKITKRGQNVTFRCDPISEHNRLYWYRQTLGQGPEFLTYFQNEAQLEKSRLLSDRFSAERPKGSFSTLEIQRTEQGDSAMYLCASSPSSNEKLFFGSGTQLSVL.

Many counts were recorded for this clonotype. This could be a read error, since a much larger clone is one nucleotide away. V gene TRBV13 combines with J gene TRBJ1-6, with D hard to call. CDR1 PRHDT and CDR2 FYEKMQ come from the germline V gene (reference sequence). This CDR3 has 18 amino acids. V lost 2 bases and J 7 bases, leaving 21 bases between the germline ends. CDR3 protein: CASSLRRLGGSGNSPLHF. The CDR3 DNA reads as TGTGCCAGCAGCTTACGTCGTTTGGGAGGGTCGGGAAATTCACCCCTCCACTTT.

This clonotype has just a few counts. Possible read error: a much larger clone is one base away. Written as DNA, the CDR3 is TGTGCCAGCAGCGCAGGGGAGGGCTCCCAAGAGACCCAGTACTTC. It codes for CASSAGEGSQETQYF. This rearrangement joins TRBV11-2 to TRBJ2-5, with TRBD2 as a possible D gene (7 bases). CDR1 is SGHAT, CDR2 FQNNGV, per germline. The CDR3 loop spans 15 amino acids. The V and J ends lost 5 bases and 1 base respectively, with 14 bases between them.

This clonotype was detected ten times or more. The rearrangement joins TRBV6-5 to TRBJ2-3; no firm D call. V gave up 0 bases and J gave up 5 bases, with 15 bases separating them. Germline CDR1 MNHEY, CDR2 SVGAGI. CDR3 length equals 16 residues. This CDR3 reads CASSYSPLPTGDTQYF. The CDR3 DNA reads as TGTGCCAGCAGTTACTCTCCCCTCCCCACCGGAGATACGCAGTATTTT.

For this clonotype: A read error is possible here, since a much larger clone lies one base away. The DNA of the CDR3 is TGCGCCAGCGGAAGGAGCGGGGGTTCAGATACGCAGTATTTT. It specifies CASGRSGGSDTQYF. This chain links TRBV5-1 with TRBJ2-3; 8 bases align to TRBD2. V lost 7 bases and J lost 4; bases outside the gene matches: 8. Germline V gene lookup returns CDR1 SGHRS and CDR2 YFSETQ. This CDR3 comprises 14 residues.

Only one count was recorded for this clonotype. The J gene is TRBJ1-5, the V gene TRBV29-1; D is ambiguous. This CDR3 has 13 residues. CDR1 is SQVTM, CDR2 ANQGSEA, per germline. The V end was cut by 3 bases, the J end by 7 bases, with 13 bases between. In DNA form, the CDR3 reads TGCAGCGTTGAGGAAGGGTTTGGGCAGCCCCAGCATTTT. Its translation: CSVEEGFGQPQHF.

In its sample, this clonotype was seen many times. The chain links TRBV6-6 to TRBJ2-1; 8 bases map to TRBD2. The ends lost 4 bases at V and 1 base at J; junction bases unmatched: 12. The CDR3 has 18 amino acids. The germline CDR1 and CDR2 sequences are MNHNY and SVGAGI (reference sequence). The DNA of the CDR3 is TGTGCCAGCAGTTCTAACCCAGGGGCGGGAGGATCCTACAATGAGCAGTTCTTC. Translated, it gives CASSSNPGAGGSYNEQFF.

This clonotype has ten or more counts. The J gene is TRBJ2-3, the V gene TRBV9; D gene ambiguous. The germline gives CDR1 SGDLS, CDR2 YYNGEE. Between the trimmed V and J ends, which lost 0 bases and 3 bases, there was a span of 8 bases. There are 14 residues in the CDR3. The CDR3 DNA is TGTGCCAGCAGCGTAGGGGCGGCTACAGATACGCAGTATTTT. Encoded protein: CASSVGAATDTQYF.

The chain joins TRBV4-3 to TRBJ1-1; TRBD1 aligns across 10 bases. After removal of 4 bases from V and 0 bases from J, the junction contained 11 bases not matched to a gene. CDR3 size: 18 residues. Germline V gene data show CDR1 as LGHNA and CDR2 as YSLEER. The CDR3 DNA sequence: TGCGCCAGCAGCCCAAGGGACAGGGGTTGGGAGATGAACACTGAAGCTTTCTTT. It encodes CASSPRDRGWEMNTEAFF.

Within the sample, this clonotype is medium-sized. The rearrangement joins TRBV24-1 to TRBJ1-4; a possible D gene is TRBD1 (6 bases). The CDR3 covers 17 residues. V lost 4 bases and J 3 bases, leaving 17 bases between the germline ends. Germline lookup yields CDR1 KGHDR and CDR2 SFDVKD. The CDR3 spells CATSDPDRGLANEKLFF. The CDR3 DNA reads as TGTGCCACCAGTGACCCGGACAGAGGTTTAGCTAATGAAAAACTGTTTTTT.

At least ten counts were recorded for this clonotype. A much larger clone lies a single base off, so this may be a read error. The rearrangement links TRBV12-5 to TRBJ1-5, with D tentatively TRBD1 (5 bases). The CDR3 length is 16 residues. Germline V gene lookup returns CDR1 LGHNT and CDR2 FRNRAP. The CDR3 loop reads CASGSDKAYSNQPRHF. The CDR3 nucleotides are TGTGCTAGTGGTTCGGACAAGGCGTATAGCAATCAGCCCCGGCATTTT.

Ten or more counts support this clonotype. At one boundary the junction diverges from the germline segment, which might be a read error. V gene TRBV7-8 combines with J gene TRBJ2-7; 10 bases align to TRBD1. Germline loops: CDR1 SGHVS, CDR2 FQNEAQ. The CDR3 consists of 16 residues. The CDR3 protein is CASSLAPGQGFDEQYF. CDR3 DNA sequence: TGTGCCAGCAGCCTAGCGCCGGGACAGGGGTTCGACGAGCAGTACTTC.

This clonotype was found many times. The V gene is TRBV5-1, the J gene TRBJ2-5, with 9 bases that match TRBD2. The CDR3 sequence is 14 residues long. The germline gives CDR1 SGHRS, CDR2 YFSETQ. The V and J ends lost 5 bases and 8 bases, in that order; junction bases with no gene match: 10. This CDR3 reads CASRRGGQLDTQYF. Written as DNA, the CDR3 is TGCGCCAGCAGGCGGGGGGGCCAGTTGGACACCCAGTACTTC.

This clonotype has ten or more counts. J is TRBJ2-6 and V is TRBV25-1, with a tentative D call TRBD2 (7 bases). Trimming removed 6 bases at V and 0 bases at J, with 18 bases between. CDR1 MGHDK and CDR2 SYGVNS come from the germline V gene. The CDR3 extends over 18 amino acids. CDR3 sequence (DNA): TGTGCCAGCAGGGAAGGGGGGGGGCCGAACTCTGGGGCCAACGTCCTGACTTTC. It translates to CASREGGGPNSGANVLTF.

A word on this clonotype: This sequence may be a read error, since a much larger clone differs from it by one base. This chain links TRBV7-3 with TRBJ2-3; D is undetermined. This CDR3 is 13 amino acids long. Germline CDR1 is SGHTA and CDR2 is FQGTGA. The CDR3 protein is CASSYTLTDTQCF. The CDR3 DNA sequence: TGTGCCAGCAGCTACACCCTCACAGATACGCAGTGTTTT. Filled out from reference TRBV7-3 and TRBJ2-3, the complete variable domain reads GAGVSQTPSNKVTEKGKYVELRCDPISGHTALYWYRQSLGQGPEFLIYFQGTGAADDSGLPNDRFFAVRPEGSVSTLKIQRTERGDSAVYLCASSYTLTDTQCFGPGTRLTVL.

This clonotype occurred many times. The J gene is TRBJ2-2, the V gene TRBV29-1, with 7 positions matching TRBD1. V gave up 7 bases and J gave up 15 bases; unmatched junction bases: 11. The CDR3 loop spans 11 amino acids. Germline CDR1 reads SQVTM; CDR2 reads ANQGSEA. CDR3 sequence (DNA): TGCAGCGCCCGGGACAGCCGAGGGGTGTTTTTT. This translates into CSARDSRGVFF.

This clonotype was seen a few times. This may arise from a read error, as a much more abundant clone is one base away. The gene calls are TRBV6-5 and TRBJ1-6; no definite D call. Germline V lookup: CDR1 MNHEY, CDR2 SVGAGI. This CDR3 comprises 13 residues. The DNA of the CDR3 is TGTGCCAGCAGTCCCTTGGATAATCCACCCCTCCACTTT. Translated, it gives CASSPLDNPPLHF.

The chain combines TRBV12-3 or TRBV12-4 with TRBJ1-4, with D possibly TRBD1 on 6 matching bases. The CDR3 sequence is 13 residues long. Trimming shortened V by 1 base and J by 6 bases, and 6 bases separated the two germline ends. The CDR3 DNA sequence: TGTGCCAGCAGTTTAGACAGGGATGAAAAACTGTTTTTT. This encodes CASSLDRDEKLFF.